Listed below are T cell receptor beta chains from one sample, sequenced in a study of blood T cell repertoires in COVID-19. The protocol was immunoSEQ multiplex PCR, while the TCRdb copy is restricted to in-frame clones and leaves out a portion. The sample carries 3,000 to 4,000 clones, about nine tenths recorded once. Sequenced material: peripheral blood. The origin of the receptors is a woman in her seventies with active COVID-19. Both conserved end residues are part of each CDR3. A D gene is named only where the DNA matches it firmly. Rows may omit the clone size; those that give it use once, few, many or a size class.

v_call: TRBV19
clone_size: -
j_call: TRBJ2-7
d_call: TRBD2
cdr3_nt: TGTGCCAGTAGTAACCTGCTAGCGGGGGTATACGAGCAGTACTTC
cdr3_aa: CASSNLLAGVYEQYF

v_call: TRBV11-2
clone_size: -
j_call: TRBJ2-3
d_call: TRBD2
cdr3_nt: TGTGCCAGCAGCTTAGACGGGGCGGGGGGACGCACAGATACGCAGTATTTT
cdr3_aa: CASSLDGAGGRTDTQYF

v_call: TRBV4-2
clone_size: -
j_call: TRBJ2-5
d_call: TRBD2
cdr3_nt: TGTGCCAGCAGCCCATTAGGACTAGCGGGGGGTCTGGAGGAGACCCAGTACTTC
cdr3_aa: CASSPLGLAGGLEETQYF

v_call: TRBV27
clone_size: -
j_call: TRBJ2-5
d_call: TRBD1
cdr3_nt: TGTGCCAGCAGTGACCCGGGACAGGGGGAGACCCAGTACTTC
cdr3_aa: CASSDPGQGETQYF

v_call: TRBV2
clone_size: -
j_call: TRBJ2-3
d_call: -
cdr3_nt: TGTGCCAGCGGGAGAACAGATACGCAGTATTTT
cdr3_aa: CASGRTDTQYF

v_call: TRBV2
clone_size: -
j_call: TRBJ1-5
d_call: -
cdr3_nt: TGTGCCAGCAGTGTTAGATATAGCAATCAGCCCCAGCATTTT
cdr3_aa: CASSVRYSNQPQHF

v_call: TRBV19
clone_size: -
j_call: TRBJ1-2
d_call: TRBD1
cdr3_nt: TGTGCCAGTAGTATAAGCCCAGGGGGCTATGGCTACACCTTC
cdr3_aa: CASSISPGGYGYTF

v_call: TRBV29-1
clone_size: -
j_call: TRBJ2-3
d_call: -
cdr3_nt: TGCAGCGTGCTTGAGGGTGCAGATACGCAGTATTTT
cdr3_aa: CSVLEGADTQYF

v_call: TRBV3-1/TRBV3-2
clone_size: once
j_call: TRBJ1-1
d_call: -
cdr3_nt: TGTGCCAGCAGCCTCGTTGAAGCTTTCTTT
cdr3_aa: CASSLVEAFF

v_call: TRBV3-1/TRBV3-2
clone_size: few
j_call: TRBJ2-2
d_call: TRBD2
cdr3_nt: TGTGCCAGCAGCCAAGATCTGGGGCTAGCGGAGAACACCGGGGAGCTGTTTTTT
cdr3_aa: CASSQDLGLAENTGELFF

v_call: TRBV27
clone_size: -
j_call: TRBJ1-4
d_call: TRBD1
cdr3_nt: TGTGCCAGCAGTCCCGGGACAGGATTAAATGAAAAACTGTTTTTT
cdr3_aa: CASSPGTGLNEKLFF

v_call: TRBV5-1
clone_size: few
j_call: TRBJ1-2
d_call: -
cdr3_nt: TGCGCCAGCAGGGACAGTGAGTATGGCTACACCTTC
cdr3_aa: CASRDSEYGYTF

v_call: TRBV7-9
clone_size: few
j_call: TRBJ1-2
d_call: -
cdr3_nt: TGTGCCAGCAGCTACGGGAGTAAGGAATATGGCTACACCTTC
cdr3_aa: CASSYGSKEYGYTF

v_call: TRBV25-1
clone_size: -
j_call: TRBJ2-7
d_call: -
cdr3_nt: TGTGCCAGCGGTCACGCTTCGGGGTCCTACGAGCAGTACTTC
cdr3_aa: CASGHASGSYEQYF

v_call: TRBV6-5
clone_size: -
j_call: TRBJ1-3
d_call: TRBD1
cdr3_nt: TGTGCCAGCACACCGACAGGGGGAAACACCATATATTTT
cdr3_aa: CASTPTGGNTIYF

v_call: TRBV25-1
clone_size: -
j_call: TRBJ1-5
d_call: TRBD1
cdr3_nt: TGTGCCAGCAGGGGACAGGGGGACAATCAGCCCCAGCATTTT
cdr3_aa: CASRGQGDNQPQHF

v_call: TRBV25-1
clone_size: -
j_call: TRBJ1-1
d_call: TRBD1
cdr3_nt: TGTGCCAGCAGAGCCAACCCACAGGGGTTGCACACTGAAGCTTTCTTT
cdr3_aa: CASRANPQGLHTEAFF

v_call: TRBV30
clone_size: -
j_call: TRBJ2-3
d_call: -
cdr3_nt: TGTGCCTGGAGCGGAGGGACAGTTTCCGAGCCCACAGATACGCAGTATTTT
cdr3_aa: CAWSGGTVSEPTDTQYF

v_call: TRBV6-2/TRBV6-3
clone_size: -
j_call: TRBJ1-2
d_call: -
cdr3_nt: TGTGCCAGCAGCCGAGGGACCGCGGGAGGCTACACCTTC
cdr3_aa: CASSRGTAGGYTF

v_call: TRBV21-1
clone_size: -
j_call: TRBJ1-5
d_call: -
cdr3_nt: TGTGCCAGCAGCAATCCCCGCGGGAATAGCAATCAGCCCCAGCATTTT
cdr3_aa: CASSNPRGNSNQPQHF

v_call: TRBV19
clone_size: once
j_call: TRBJ2-2
d_call: -
cdr3_nt: TGTGCCAGTAGCCCCTTGGGCGGGACCACCGGGGAGCTGTTTTTT
cdr3_aa: CASSPLGGTTGELFF

v_call: TRBV19
clone_size: -
j_call: TRBJ1-6
d_call: -
cdr3_nt: TGTGCCAGGACAGCCGTTAGACATAATTCACCCCTCCACTTT
cdr3_aa: CARTAVRHNSPLHF

v_call: TRBV10-1
clone_size: -
j_call: TRBJ1-1
d_call: TRBD1
cdr3_nt: TGCGCCATGAGACAGGGACCTGAAGCTTTCTTT
cdr3_aa: CAMRQGPEAFF